A single sample gave rise to the 22 T cell receptor beta chains below, sequenced in a study of blood T cells in healthy people across ages (dated by TCRdb to about 2015). Libraries were constructed by 5' RACE. This sample was sequenced with an Illumina HiSeq 2500. A second PCR of roughly 7 to 11 cycles was performed with a sample-barcoded 5' primer and a J-beta primer mix. The public sequencing data were trimmed at Q25 with fastp and processed into clonotypes with MiXCR by TCRdb, which kept only in-frame beta chains. Identical CDR3 protein sequences are pooled into one entry, listed with their most common genes and DNA. Counted in this sample were hundreds of thousands of distinct CDR3 sequences; less than 35% of them appeared once. Clones ranked in the top ten supply around a sixth of the sample. Input material: blood. The receptor set was obtained from a woman at least 80 years old in good health.

The table lists this clonotype with a few counts. A much larger clone differs by one base, so this may be a read error. The J gene is TRBJ2-7, the V gene TRBV20-1; tentatively, D is TRBD1 (6 bases). Trimming took off 5 bases at V and 10 bases at J, with 21 bases between the two ends. This CDR3 contains 13 residues. Germline loops: CDR1 DFQATT, CDR2 SNEGSKA (reference sequence). The CDR3 DNA reads TGCAGTGCTGCGACGGACGATTTGGGGGCCCAGTACTTC. Protein: CSAATDDLGAQYF.

This clonotype was recorded at least ten times. The chain joins TRBV10-3 to TRBJ2-1; TRBD2 might be the D (7 bases). CDR1 is ENHRY, CDR2 SYGVKD, per germline. The CDR3 totals 16 residues. The V gene lost 6 bases and the J gene lost 7 bases, with 22 bases spanning the gap. The DNA of the CDR3 is TGTGCCATCAGGGACGTGCGCGGGGGCCCCTCTAATGAGCAGTTCTTC. Encoded protein: CAIRDVRGGPSNEQFF.

This rearrangement joins TRBV6-1 to TRBJ1-3; D unclear. CDR1 MNHNS and CDR2 SASEGT come from the germline V gene. The CDR3 runs to 17 residues. Trimming removed 6 bases at V and 0 bases at J, with 18 bases between. CDR3 in DNA: TGTGCCAGCAGACCCCCTTCAGCAGGCACCTCTGGAAACACCATATATTTT. As protein: CASRPPSAGTSGNTIYF.

This clonotype was seen more than once but under ten times. The gene calls are TRBV5-6 and TRBJ1-1; D remains ambiguous. Germline V lookup: CDR1 SGHDT, CDR2 YYEEEE. This CDR3 region has 14 residues. V was shortened by 4 bases and J by 5 bases, with 15 bases between the two germline ends. DNA for the CDR3: TGTGCCAGCAGCCTGTACTACGGGATTACTGAAGCTTTCTTT. As protein: CASSLYYGITEAFF. The complete variable domain, with remaining parts taken from reference TRBV5-6 and TRBJ1-1, reads DAGVTQSPTHLIKTRGQQVTLRCSPKSGHDTVSWYQQALGQGPQFIFQYYEEEERQRGNFPDRFSGHQFPNYSSELNVNALLLGDSALYLCASSLYYGITEAFFGQGTRLTVV.

On this clonotype: A clone one base away is much larger, so this may be a read error. The chain carries TRBV14 and TRBJ2-7, with TRBD1 identical over 7 bases. Germline trimming cut 0 bases from V and 2 bases from J; bases unmatched to any gene: 7. This CDR3 region has 16 residues. The germline CDR1 and CDR2 sequences are SGHDN and FVKESK. The CDR3 DNA reads TGTGCCAGCAGCCAAGAGTGGGGGACAGCGACCTACGAGCAGTACTTC. It codes for CASSQEWGTATYEQYF.

In its sample, this clonotype was seen many times. This chain links TRBV12-3 or TRBV12-4 with TRBJ1-5, with 11 bases matching TRBD1. J gave up 7 bases and V 3 bases, and 14 bases lay outside the gene matches. This CDR3 spans 18 amino acids. Here the CDR3 DNA reads TGTGCCAGCAGTTTCTTGGGGTGGACAGGGGGCTCGGAACAGCCCCAGCATTTT. It codes for CASSFLGWTGGSEQPQHF.

This clonotype has just a few counts. The V gene is TRBV27, the J gene TRBJ1-4; D unclear. The CDR3 runs 12 residues. Per the germline V gene, CDR1 is MNHEY and CDR2 is SMNVEV (reference sequence). V dropped 6 bases and J dropped 8 bases, with 10 bases sitting between them. CDR3 sequence (DNA): TGTGCCAGCAGAAAGAGTGGCGAAAAACTGTTTTTT. It specifies CASRKSGEKLFF.

This clonotype was counted at least ten times. The V and J genes are TRBV6-5 and TRBJ2-1; 13 bases are a match to TRBD2. Germline lookup yields CDR1 MNHEY and CDR2 SVGAGI. The V and J ends lost 7 bases and 7 bases, in that order; junction bases with no gene match: 10. This CDR3 has 16 residues. The CDR3 DNA reads as TGTGCCAGCACCCCACTAGCGGGGGGGCTGAGGAATGAGCAGTTCTTC. It encodes CASTPLAGGLRNEQFF.

This clonotype was seen many times. The genes are TRBV20-1 and TRBJ2-5; 14 bases align to TRBD2. There are 18 residues in the CDR3. V shed 4 bases, J shed 3 bases, and the junction held 13 bases outside the gene matches. The germline gives CDR1 DFQATT, CDR2 SNEGSKA (reference sequence). CDR3 bases: TGCAGTGCTACTCCATACCCGGGACTAGCGGGGGAGAAAGAGACCCAGTACTTC. Residues: CSATPYPGLAGEKETQYF.

This clonotype was seen at least ten times. The rearrangement joins TRBV9 to TRBJ2-5, with a tentative D call TRBD2 (6 bases). The germline V gene encodes CDR1 SGDLS and CDR2 YYNGEE. The CDR3 has 15 amino acids. V gave up 0 bases and J gave up 2 bases, with 11 bases separating them. CDR3 sequence (DNA): TGTGCCAGCAGCGTAGTCGGGGGTCCACAAGAGACCCAGTACTTC. It is translated as CASSVVGGPQETQYF.

CDR3 nucleotides: TGTGCCAGCAGCTCGGGACAGGGGGCTAGTGAAAAACTGTTTTTT. Protein sequence: CASSSGQGASEKLFF. The genes are TRBV7-9 and TRBJ1-4; 12 positions match TRBD1. V shed 4 bases and J 7 bases; nucleotides not matched to a gene: 4. Germline V lookup: CDR1 SEHNR, CDR2 FQNEAQ (reference sequence). The CDR3 length is 15 residues.

There are many counts of this clonotype. The chain joins TRBV2 to TRBJ1-2; D unclear. Germline V CDR1 and CDR2: SNHLY, FYNNEI. V shed 6 bases and J shed 1 base, with 6 bases lying between them. The CDR3 totals 12 residues. Here the CDR3 reads CASRGDNYGYTF. The CDR3 nucleotides read TGTGCCAGCAGGGGTGATAACTATGGCTACACCTTC.

Points on this clonotype: The final CDR3 position lacks the conserved phenylalanine or tryptophan, pointing to a likely read error. This rearrangement joins TRBV6-6 to TRBJ2-3, with D uncertain. V was shortened by 6 bases and J by 3 bases, with 13 bases between the two germline ends. The germline V gene has CDR1 MNHNY and CDR2 SVGAGI (reference sequence). The CDR3 covers 14 residues. CDR3 DNA: TGTGCCAGCAGCTACCTTGAGATTACAGATACGCAGTATTTG. Protein sequence: CASSYLEITDTQYL.

This clonotype was seen at least ten times. The rearrangement uses TRBV9 and TRBJ2-3; D is uncertain. CDR3 length equals 15 residues. The V and J ends lost 4 bases and 2 bases respectively, with 14 bases between them. Germline-derived CDR1 and CDR2 are SGDLS and YYNGEE. The CDR3 region is CASSPRDIFTDTQYF. CDR3 coding DNA: TGTGCCAGCAGCCCCCGAGATATATTCACAGATACGCAGTATTTT.

This clonotype was counted many times. This sequence joins TRBV27 and TRBJ1-5; the D gene is possibly TRBD1 (5 bases). The CDR3 sequence is 15 residues long. Germline values: CDR1 MNHEY, CDR2 SMNVEV (reference sequence). V shed 2 bases and J shed 6 bases, with 14 bases lying between them. In DNA form, the CDR3 reads TGTGCCAGCAGTTTAAGGGGAACGGGGATTCAGCCCCAGCATTTT. This encodes CASSLRGTGIQPQHF.

In this sample, this clonotype turned up many times. The chain carries TRBV5-1 and TRBJ2-7; 12 nucleotides match TRBD2. V dropped 4 bases and J dropped 5; count of bases not matched to a gene: 4. CDR1 and CDR2 from the germline V gene are SGHRS and YFSETQ. This CDR3 comprises 14 residues. In DNA, the CDR3 is TGCGCCAGCAGCGGGACTAGCGGGCCCCACGAGCAGTACTTC. This encodes CASSGTSGPHEQYF.

This rearrangement joins TRBV6-5 to TRBJ2-1; 8 positions agree with TRBD1. The CDR3 runs to 14 residues. The V gene end was trimmed by 10 bases and the J gene end by 9 bases; junction bases not matched to a gene: 14. Germline CDR1 is MNHEY and CDR2 is SVGAGI. This chain's CDR3 is CANRYLRTGPEQFF. The CDR3 nucleotides read TGTGCCAACAGGTACTTGAGGACAGGGCCTGAGCAGTTCTTC.

The rearrangement uses TRBV29-1 and TRBJ2-7; D call uncertain. Germline V CDR1 and CDR2: SQVTM, ANQGSEA. Deletions cut 1 base from V and 2 bases from J, with 6 bases between. This CDR3 region has 12 residues. CDR3 nucleotide sequence: TGCAGCGTTGAAGGAGCCACCTACGAGCAGTACTTC. This gives the protein CSVEGATYEQYF.

This clonotype was observed many times. The chain uses TRBV12-3 or TRBV12-4 and TRBJ1-1, with unresolved D. V was cut by 6 bases and J by 8 bases, with 13 bases left in between. The CDR3 runs to 12 residues. The chain's CDR3 is CASSRGSQEAFF. DNA for the CDR3: TGTGCCAGCAGCCGCGGGTCTCAAGAAGCTTTCTTT.

Note on this clonotype: A much more abundant neighbour one base away suggests this may be a read error. V is TRBV5-6 and J is TRBJ2-5, with D possibly called TRBD1 or TRBD2 (6 bases each). Germline V gene lookup returns CDR1 SGHDT and CDR2 YYEEEE. The CDR3 sequence is 15 residues long. CDR3 residues: CASSPPPGGQEAQYF. The CDR3 nucleotides are TGTGCCAGCAGCCCTCCCCCCGGGGGCCAAGAGGCCCAGTACTTC.

The rearrangement links TRBV7-3 to TRBJ1-1, with a weak D call TRBD1 (5 bases). The V gene lost 0 bases and the J gene lost 6 bases, with 11 bases spanning the gap. This CDR3 comprises 14 residues. Germline-derived CDR1 and CDR2 are SGHTA and FQGTGA. CDR3 in DNA: TGTGCCAGCAGCTTAACGGCGGGGGGGGCTGAAGCTTTCTTT. Its translation is CASSLTAGGAEAFF.

This clonotype was detected ten times or more. The chain joins TRBV20-1 to TRBJ2-7; perhaps D is TRBD1 or TRBD2 (5 bases each). Germline CDR1 and CDR2: DFQATT and SNEGSKA (reference sequence). The CDR3 consists of 14 residues. Trimming cost V 3 bases and J 6 bases, with 18 bases left between them. The CDR3 reads CSASRAGTPVEQYF. DNA of the CDR3: TGCAGTGCTAGTAGGGCAGGGACCCCTGTCGAGCAGTACTTC.